This TCR beta chain was sequenced during a study of CD8 T cells in Susac syndrome. TCR beta was sequenced from blood CD8+ and CD4+ T cells. The multiple sclerosis controls, all treatment-naive patients, had relapsing-remitting disease that was stable or active. The TEMRA cells underwent FACS enrichment, while the CD8+ and CD4+ T cells underwent negative isolation. As for this clonotype: The antigen is undetermined.

Per the germline V gene, CDR1 is LNHDA and CDR2 is SQIVND (reference sequence). The CDR3 runs 14 residues. The V and J ends lost 4 bases and 3 bases, in that order; junction bases with no gene match: 3. General study findings and limits: The study admitted that it had a relatively small number of individuals in its TCR sequencing and HLA analysis.

Random hexamers were used to reverse transcribe the RNA input (roughly 0.5 to 1 ug). MiXCR, run by TCRdb on the immunoSEQ multiplex PCR reads, gives a single entry per CDR3 protein. The table has about 400,000 distinct CDR3 sequences, about 85% seen once. The sequence came from a human donor with multiple sclerosis. Sequenced material: CD8+ T cells from PBMCs. This chain joins TRBV19 and TRBJ2-1; 7 positions agree with TRBD2. The CDR3 protein is CASSNSGGYNEQFF. CDR3 in DNA: TGTGCCAGTAGTAACTCGGGGGGCTACAATGAGCAGTTCTTC.